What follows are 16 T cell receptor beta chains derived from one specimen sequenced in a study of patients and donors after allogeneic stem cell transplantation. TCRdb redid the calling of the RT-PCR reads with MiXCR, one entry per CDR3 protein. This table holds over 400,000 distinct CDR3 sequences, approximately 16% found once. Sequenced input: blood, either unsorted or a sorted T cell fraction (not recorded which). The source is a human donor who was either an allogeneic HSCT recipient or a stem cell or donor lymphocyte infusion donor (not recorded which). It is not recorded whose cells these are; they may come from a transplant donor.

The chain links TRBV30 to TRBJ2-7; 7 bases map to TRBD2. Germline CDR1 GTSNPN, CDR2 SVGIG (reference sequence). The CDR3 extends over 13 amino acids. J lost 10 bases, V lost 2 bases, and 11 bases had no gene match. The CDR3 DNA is TGTGCCTGGAGTCTGACTAGCTCTTCGGGTCAGTACTTC. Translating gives CAWSLTSSSGQYF.

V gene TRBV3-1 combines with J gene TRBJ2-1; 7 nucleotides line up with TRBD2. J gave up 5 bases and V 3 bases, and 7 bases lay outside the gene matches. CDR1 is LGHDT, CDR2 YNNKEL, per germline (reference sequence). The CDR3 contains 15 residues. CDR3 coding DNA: TGTGCCAGCAGCCATCAATGGGGGGGTAACAATGAGCAGTTCTTC. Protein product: CASSHQWGGNNEQFF.

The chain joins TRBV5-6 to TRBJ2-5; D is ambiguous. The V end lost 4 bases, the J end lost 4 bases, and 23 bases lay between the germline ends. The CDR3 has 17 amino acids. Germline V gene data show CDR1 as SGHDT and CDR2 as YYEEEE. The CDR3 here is CASSLLLVPSAVETQYF. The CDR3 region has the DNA TGTGCCAGCAGCCTGCTTCTGGTTCCGTCGGCGGTAGAGACCCAGTACTTC.

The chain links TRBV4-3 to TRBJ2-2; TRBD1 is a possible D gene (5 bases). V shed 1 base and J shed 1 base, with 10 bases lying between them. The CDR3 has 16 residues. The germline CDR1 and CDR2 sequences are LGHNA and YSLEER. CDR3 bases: TGCGCCAGCAGCCAAGTGGTTAGGGGGAACACCGGGGAGCTGTTTTTT. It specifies CASSQVVRGNTGELFF.

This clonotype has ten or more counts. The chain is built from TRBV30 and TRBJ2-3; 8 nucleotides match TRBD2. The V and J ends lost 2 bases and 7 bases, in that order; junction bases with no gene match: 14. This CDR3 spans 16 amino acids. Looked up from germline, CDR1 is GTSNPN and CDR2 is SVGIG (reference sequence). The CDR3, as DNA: TGTGCCTGGAGTCCTCCAGGGAGCGGGAGAGTTCATACGCAGTATTTT. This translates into CAWSPPGSGRVHTQYF.

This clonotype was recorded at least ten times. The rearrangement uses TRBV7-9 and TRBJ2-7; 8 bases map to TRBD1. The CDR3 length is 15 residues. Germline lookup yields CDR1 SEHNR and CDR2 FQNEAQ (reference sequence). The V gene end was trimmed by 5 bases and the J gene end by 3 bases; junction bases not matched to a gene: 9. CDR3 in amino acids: CASSHSGTGNYEQYF. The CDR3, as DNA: TGTGCCAGCAGCCACTCAGGGACAGGAAACTACGAGCAGTACTTC.

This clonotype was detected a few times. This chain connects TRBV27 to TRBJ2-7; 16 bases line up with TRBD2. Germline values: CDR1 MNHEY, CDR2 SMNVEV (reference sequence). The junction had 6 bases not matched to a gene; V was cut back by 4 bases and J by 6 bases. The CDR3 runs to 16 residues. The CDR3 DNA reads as TGTGCCAGCAGTTCGGGACTAGCGGGAGGGCCCGGCGAGCAGTACTTC. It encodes CASSSGLAGGPGEQYF.

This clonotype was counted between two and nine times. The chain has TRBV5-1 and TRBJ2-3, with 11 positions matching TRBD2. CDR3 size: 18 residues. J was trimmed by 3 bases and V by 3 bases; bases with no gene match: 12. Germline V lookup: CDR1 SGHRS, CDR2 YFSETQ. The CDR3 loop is CASSCGDIAGGPTDTQYF. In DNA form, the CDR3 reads TGCGCCAGCAGCTGTGGGGACATAGCGGGGGGGCCAACAGATACGCAGTATTTT.

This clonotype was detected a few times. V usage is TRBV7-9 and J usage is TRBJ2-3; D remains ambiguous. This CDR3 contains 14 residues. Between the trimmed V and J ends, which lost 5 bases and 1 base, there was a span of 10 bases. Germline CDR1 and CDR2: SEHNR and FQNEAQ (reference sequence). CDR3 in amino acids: CASSLRWGTDTQYF. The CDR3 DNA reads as TGTGCCAGCAGCCTCAGGTGGGGCACAGATACGCAGTATTTT.

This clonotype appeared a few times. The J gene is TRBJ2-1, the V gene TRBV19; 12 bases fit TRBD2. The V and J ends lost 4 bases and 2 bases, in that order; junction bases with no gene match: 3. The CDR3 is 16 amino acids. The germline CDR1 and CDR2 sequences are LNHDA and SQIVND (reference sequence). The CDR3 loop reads CASSRGTSGPYNEQFF. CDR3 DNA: TGTGCCAGTAGTAGGGGGACTAGCGGGCCCTACAATGAGCAGTTCTTC.

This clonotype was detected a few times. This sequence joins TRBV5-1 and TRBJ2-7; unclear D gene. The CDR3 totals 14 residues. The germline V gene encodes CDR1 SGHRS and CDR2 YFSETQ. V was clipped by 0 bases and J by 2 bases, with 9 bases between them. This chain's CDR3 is CASSLDVPTYEQYF. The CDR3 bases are TGCGCCAGCAGCTTGGATGTACCGACCTACGAGCAGTACTTC.

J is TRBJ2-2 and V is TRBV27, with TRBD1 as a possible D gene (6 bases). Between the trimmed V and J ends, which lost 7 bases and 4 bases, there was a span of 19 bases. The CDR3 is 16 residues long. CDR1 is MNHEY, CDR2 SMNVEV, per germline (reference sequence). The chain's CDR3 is CASTLSGTIGTGELFF. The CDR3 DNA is TGTGCCAGCACGCTTTCCGGGACAATCGGCACCGGGGAGCTGTTTTTT.

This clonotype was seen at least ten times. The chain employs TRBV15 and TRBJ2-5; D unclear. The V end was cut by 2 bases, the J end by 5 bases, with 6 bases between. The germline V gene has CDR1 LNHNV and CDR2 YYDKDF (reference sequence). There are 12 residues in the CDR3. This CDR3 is CATSRWVETQYF. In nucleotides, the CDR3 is TGTGCCACCAGCAGATGGGTGGAGACCCAGTACTTC. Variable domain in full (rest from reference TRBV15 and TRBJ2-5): DAMVIQNPRYQVTQFGKPVTLSCSQTLNHNVMYWYQQKSSQAPKLLFHYYDKDFNNEADTPDNFQSRRPNTSFCFLDIRSPGLGDTAMYLCATSRWVETQYFGPGTRLLVL.

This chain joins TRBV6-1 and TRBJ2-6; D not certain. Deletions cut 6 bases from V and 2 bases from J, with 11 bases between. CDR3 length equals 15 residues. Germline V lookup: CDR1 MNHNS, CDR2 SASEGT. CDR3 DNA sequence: TGTGCCAGCAGACGATTAAGAGCTGGGGCCAACGTCCTGACTTTC. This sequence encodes CASRRLRAGANVLTF.

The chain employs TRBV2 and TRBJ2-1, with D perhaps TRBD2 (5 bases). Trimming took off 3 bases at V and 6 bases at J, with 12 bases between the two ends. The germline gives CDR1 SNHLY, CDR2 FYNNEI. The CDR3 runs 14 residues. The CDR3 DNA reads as TGTGCCAGCAGTGATAAAGGACTCTTCAATGAGCAGTTCTTC. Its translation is CASSDKGLFNEQFF. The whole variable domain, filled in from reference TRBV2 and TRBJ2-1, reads EPEVTQTPSHQVTQMGQEVILRCVPISNHLYFYWYRQILGQKVEFLVSFYNNEISEKSEIFDDQFSVERPDGSNFTLKIRSTKLEDSAMYFCASSDKGLFNEQFFGPGTRLTVL.

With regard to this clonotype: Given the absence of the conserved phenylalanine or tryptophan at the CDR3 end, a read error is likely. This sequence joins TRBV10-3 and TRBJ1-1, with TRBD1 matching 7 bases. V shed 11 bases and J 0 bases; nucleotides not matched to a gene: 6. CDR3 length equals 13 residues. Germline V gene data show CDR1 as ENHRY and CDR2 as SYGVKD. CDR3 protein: CALRQGLNTEAFL. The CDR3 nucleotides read TGTGCCCTGCGACAGGGCTTGAACACTGAAGCTTTCCTT.